This TCR beta chain was sequenced during a study of lymphopenia after photon versus proton radiotherapy. CDR3 length equals 15 residues. Germline V gene sequence: CDR1 MDHEN, CDR2 SYDVKM. Germline trimming cut 6 bases from V and 5 bases from J; bases unmatched to any gene: 8. As to this clone: The target antigen is unknown.

Study outcomes and limitations: Oligoclonal CD8+ Temra expansion after nadir drove photon patients' diversity drop.

Data came from immunoSEQ multiplex PCR; TCRdb stores just in-frame clones and leaves some out. Of about 83,000 clones in the sample, around four fifths were seen once. Sequencing used peripheral blood, obtained from a patient treated with proton-based radiotherapy. This receptor was obtained from a man in his sixties with pancreatic cancer. This chain uses TRBV28 with TRBJ2-7; 12 bases match TRBD1. The CDR3, as DNA: TGTGCCAGCAGGGCCCCGGGACAGGGGGCCCACGAGCAGTACTTC. Amino acid sequence: CASRAPGQGAHEQYF.